These 29 T cell receptor beta chains originate from one sample sequenced in a study of PD-L1 blockade in urothelial cancer. Libraries were prepared by immunoSEQ multiplex PCR; TCRdb keeps only in-frame clonotypes and omits some of them. The data contain fewer than 30,000 clones, approximately 80% of them singletons. Time point in this sample: peripheral blood 6 weeks after treatment start. The starting material was PBMCs, obtained around atezolizumab (anti-PD-L1) treatment. These TCRs come from a man in his 70s with urothelial cancer.

This sequence joins TRBV25-1 and TRBJ2-3, with D hard to call. V dropped 4 bases and J dropped 3 bases, with 2 bases sitting between them. Germline V gene sequence: CDR1 MGHDK, CDR2 SYGVNS. There are 11 residues in the CDR3. The CDR3 loop is CASSATDTQYF. Written as DNA, the CDR3 is TGTGCCAGCAGTGCAACAGATACGCAGTATTTT.

This clone was seen only a few times. The V call is TRBV18, the J call TRBJ1-2; D unclear. V lost 3 bases to trimming and J lost 0 bases, with 5 bases between them. CDR1 KGHSH and CDR2 LQKENI come from the germline V gene. This CDR3 is built from 13 residues. CDR3 protein: CASSPTANYGYTF. The DNA for the CDR3 is TGTGCCAGCTCACCCACAGCTAACTATGGCTACACCTTC.

Concerning this clone: The junction and the germline gene differ at one end; a read error may be behind it. This sequence joins TRBV25-1 and TRBJ2-7; 9 bases are a match to TRBD1. The CDR3 totals 13 residues. Germline CDR1 is MGHDK and CDR2 is SYGVNS. The CDR3 coding sequence is TGTGCCAGCAGTGTCCGGGACAGGGATCCTTTGTCCTTC. This encodes CASSVRDRDPLSF.

The chain has TRBV19 and TRBJ1-1; 7 bases are a match to TRBD1. The J segment lost 4 bases and the V segment lost 1 base, leaving 3 bases of the junction unmatched. From germline, CDR1 is LNHDA and CDR2 SQIVND (reference sequence). The CDR3 length is 14 residues. The CDR3 bases are TGTGCCAGTAGTATAGGCTCAGGGGGCACTGAAGCTTTCTTT. Encoded protein: CASSIGSGGTEAFF.

This clone has a single count. This sequence joins TRBV5-6 and TRBJ1-1; D unclear. The germline V gene has CDR1 SGHDT and CDR2 YYEEEE. The CDR3 loop spans 13 amino acids. V was cut by 4 bases and J by 3 bases, with 10 bases left in between. CDR3 residues: CASSIGRYTEAFF. DNA of the CDR3: TGTGCCAGCAGCATAGGGAGGTACACTGAAGCTTTCTTT.

This chain connects TRBV5-1 to TRBJ2-7; 9 positions agree with TRBD1. V trimming: 3 bases; J trimming: 0 bases; junction bases outside the gene matches: 10. Germline V gives CDR1 SGHRS, CDR2 YFSETQ. The CDR3 is 17 residues long. The chain's CDR3 is CASSSGTGTPSSYEQYF. The CDR3 DNA reads TGCGCCAGCAGCTCAGGGACAGGGACCCCCAGCTCCTACGAGCAGTACTTC.

J is TRBJ2-7 and V is TRBV9; tentatively, D is TRBD2 (6 bases). The V end lost 0 bases, the J end lost 2 bases, and 15 bases lay between the germline ends. This CDR3 spans 16 amino acids. Germline CDR1 SGDLS, CDR2 YYNGEE. CDR3 sequence reads: CASSVGGDARAYEQYF. The CDR3 nucleotides read TGTGCCAGCAGCGTAGGCGGGGACGCCAGGGCCTACGAGCAGTACTTC.

J is TRBJ2-1 and V is TRBV28, with 10 bases aligning to TRBD2. This CDR3 has 14 residues. The trim removed 2 bases at V and 8 bases at J, leaving 3 bases unmatched. CDR1 and CDR2 from the germline V gene are MDHEN and SYDVKM. DNA for the CDR3: TGTGCCAGCAGTTTAAGCGGGAGGGCACATGAGCAGTTCTTC. As protein: CASSLSGRAHEQFF.

The CDR3 here is CASSAGTGEETQYF. Here the CDR3 DNA reads TGCGCCAGCAGCGCCGGGACAGGGGAAGAGACCCAGTACTTC. The chain joins TRBV5-1 to TRBJ2-5, with 10 positions matching TRBD1. The CDR3 loop spans 14 amino acids. J was trimmed by 3 bases and V by 4 bases; bases with no gene match: 3. Germline loops: CDR1 SGHRS, CDR2 YFSETQ. The full variable domain, completed using reference TRBV5-1 and TRBJ2-5, is KAGVTQTPRYLIKTRGQQVTLSCSPISGHRSVSWYQQTPGQGLQFLFEYFSETQRNKGNFPGRFSGRQFSNSRSEMNVSTLELGDSALYLCASSAGTGEETQYFGPGTRLLVL.

The chain couples TRBV5-6 to TRBJ2-7, with 9 nucleotides matching TRBD1. V was clipped by 5 bases and J by 4 bases; unmatched bases: 10. Germline V gene data show CDR1 as SGHDT and CDR2 as YYEEEE. The CDR3 loop spans 15 amino acids. The DNA of the CDR3 is TGTGCCAGCAGTCCCCCCCGGGACAGGGATTACGAGCAGTACTTC. Translated, it gives CASSPPRDRDYEQYF.

The chain carries TRBV5-1 and TRBJ2-3; D might be TRBD1 (5 bases). Trimming shortened V by 4 bases and J by 2 bases, and 17 bases separated the two germline ends. Germline loops: CDR1 SGHRS, CDR2 YFSETQ. The CDR3 runs to 16 residues. The CDR3 protein is CASSPELAGHTDTQYF. In DNA, the CDR3 is TGCGCCAGCAGCCCGGAGTTGGCAGGGCACACAGATACGCAGTATTTT. The full variable domain, with the rest looked up from reference TRBV5-1 and TRBJ2-3, is KAGVTQTPRYLIKTRGQQVTLSCSPISGHRSVSWYQQTPGQGLQFLFEYFSETQRNKGNFPGRFSGRQFSNSRSEMNVSTLELGDSALYLCASSPELAGHTDTQYFGPGTRLTVL.

The genes are TRBV19 and TRBJ1-1; D is perhaps TRBD1 (5 bases). The CDR3 sequence is 13 residues long. Per the germline V gene, CDR1 is LNHDA and CDR2 is SQIVND (reference sequence). The V and J ends lost 5 bases and 2 bases respectively, with 9 bases between them. Here the CDR3 reads CASSLGANTEAFF. The CDR3 DNA reads TGTGCCAGTAGTTTAGGGGCTAACACTGAAGCTTTCTTT.

The chain couples TRBV5-1 to TRBJ2-2; 7 nucleotides match TRBD1. V gave up 2 bases and J gave up 1 base; unmatched junction bases: 2. Germline loops: CDR1 SGHRS, CDR2 YFSETQ. The CDR3 has 15 amino acids. The CDR3 loop reads CASSFRTGNTGELFF. CDR3 DNA sequence: TGCGCCAGCAGCTTCCGGACAGGGAACACCGGGGAGCTGTTTTTT.

This clone was detected once. The V call is TRBV5-1, the J call TRBJ1-1; D gene unclear. The germline V gene encodes CDR1 SGHRS and CDR2 YFSETQ. The CDR3 extends over 14 amino acids. Trimming took 0 bases from V and 0 from J, leaving 6 bases between them. The DNA of the CDR3 is TGCGCCAGCAGCTTGGACGGGATGAACACTGAAGCTTTCTTT. This codes for CASSLDGMNTEAFF. The full variable domain, its missing parts supplied by reference TRBV5-1 and TRBJ1-1, is KAGVTQTPRYLIKTRGQQVTLSCSPISGHRSVSWYQQTPGQGLQFLFEYFSETQRNKGNFPGRFSGRQFSNSRSEMNVSTLELGDSALYLCASSLDGMNTEAFFGQGTRLTVV.

V gene TRBV5-8 combines with J gene TRBJ2-5; TRBD2 agrees at 11 bases. CDR1 is SGHTS and CDR2 is YDEGEE in the germline V gene. The junction had 6 bases not matched to a gene; V was cut back by 4 bases and J by 1 base. The CDR3 length is 16 residues. The CDR3 sequence is CASSLGLAESQETQYF. The CDR3 region has the DNA TGTGCCAGCAGCCTGGGACTAGCGGAGTCCCAAGAGACCCAGTACTTC.

As DNA, the CDR3 is TGTGCCATCATGCCAGCGGGGGGGCACAGCACCGGGGAGCTGTTTTTT. Amino acids: CAIMPAGGHSTGELFF. The gene calls are TRBV10-3 and TRBJ2-2; 10 bases fit TRBD2. Unmatched junction bases numbered 9, after V lost 7 bases and J lost 4 bases. The CDR3 is made up of 16 amino acids. Looked up from germline, CDR1 is ENHRY and CDR2 is SYGVKD.

The chain couples TRBV2 to TRBJ1-6; possible D gene TRBD1, 6 bases. This CDR3 contains 14 residues. Trimming removed 8 bases at V and 9 bases at J, with 17 bases between. The germline CDR1 and CDR2 sequences are SNHLY and FYNNEI. The CDR3 region is CASSGESGRSPLHF. The CDR3 nucleotides are TGTGCCAGCTCAGGGGAGAGTGGCCGTTCACCCCTCCACTTT.

This chain joins TRBV7-2 and TRBJ2-1; a weak D match, TRBD2 (5 bases). Deletions cut 6 bases from V and 3 bases from J, with 9 bases between. The CDR3 runs 13 residues. Germline V gives CDR1 SGHTA, CDR2 FQGNSA. CDR3 region: CASREVGYNEQFF. CDR3 DNA sequence: TGTGCCAGCAGGGAGGTCGGCTACAATGAGCAGTTCTTC.

This chain connects TRBV9 to TRBJ2-1; D unclear. V shed 0 bases and J shed 0 bases, with 7 bases lying between them. Germline-derived CDR1 and CDR2 are SGDLS and YYNGEE. This CDR3 spans 15 amino acids. The CDR3 DNA reads TGTGCCAGCAGCGTAGGGCTAGACTCCTACAATGAGCAGTTCTTC. Translated, it gives CASSVGLDSYNEQFF.

This clone has more than one count but fewer than ten. Germline and junction disagree at one end, which may indicate a read error. The chain couples TRBV4-3 to TRBJ1-1; D is unclear. Germline lookup yields CDR1 LGHNA and CDR2 YSLEER. The CDR3 has 13 amino acids. CDR3 nucleotides: TGCGCCAGCAGCCAAGATGGTGGAACAGCTTTCCGATTT. This encodes CASSQDGGTAFRF.

The chain is built from TRBV5-5 and TRBJ1-4, with 10 bases lining up with TRBD1. The germline gives CDR1 SGHKS, CDR2 YYEKEE (reference sequence). This CDR3 is built from 18 residues. V was pared by 0 bases and J by 3 bases, with 8 bases of the junction left unmatched. CDR3 sequence reads: CASSLVTTGGMANEKLFF. CDR3 coding DNA: TGTGCCAGCAGCTTGGTGACGACAGGGGGCATGGCTAATGAAAAACTGTTTTTT.

The J gene is TRBJ2-1, the V gene TRBV7-9; 11 nucleotides line up with TRBD2. The CDR3 covers 17 residues. CDR1 SEHNR and CDR2 FQNEAQ come from the germline V gene (reference sequence). V gave up 1 base and J gave up 7 bases; unmatched junction bases: 9. The CDR3 coding sequence is TGTGCCAGCAGCTTAGATTTAGCGGGGGGGCCTTTTAATGAGCAGTTCTTC. Translated, it gives CASSLDLAGGPFNEQFF.

This chain joins TRBV30 and TRBJ1-2; maybe TRBD1 (5 bases). V lost 5 bases, J lost 0 bases, and 10 bases lay in between. The CDR3 is made up of 13 amino acids. CDR1 is GTSNPN, CDR2 SVGIG, per germline (reference sequence). The CDR3 nucleotides are TGTGCCTGGGGAGGGGATTCTAACTATGGCTACACCTTC. It yields the protein CAWGGDSNYGYTF. The whole variable domain, remainder taken from reference TRBV30 and TRBJ1-2, is SQTIHQWPATLVQPVGSPLSLECTVEGTSNPNLYWYRQAAGRGLQLLFYSVGIGQISSEVPQNLSASRPQDRQFILSSKKLLLSDSGFYLCAWGGDSNYGYTFGSGTRLTVV.

This sequence joins TRBV6-1 and TRBJ1-5; the D gene is possibly TRBD1 (5 bases). V lost 5 bases, J lost 2 bases, and 7 bases lay in between. The CDR3 runs 13 residues. Germline V gene lookup returns CDR1 MNHNS and CDR2 SASEGT. The CDR3 region is CASSSRGNQPQHF. The DNA for the CDR3 is TGTGCCAGCAGTAGCAGGGGCAATCAGCCCCAGCATTTT.

The chain joins TRBV7-9 to TRBJ2-7; D may be TRBD2 (6 bases). V was cut by 3 bases and J by 5 bases, with 14 bases left in between. The CDR3 has 14 amino acids. CDR1 SEHNR and CDR2 FQNEAQ come from the germline V gene (reference sequence). CDR3 loop: CASSFLGSKNEQYF. In nucleotides, the CDR3 is TGTGCCAGCAGCTTTCTCGGGAGTAAAAACGAGCAGTACTTC.

The chain couples TRBV7-3 to TRBJ1-1; D ambiguous. CDR1 and CDR2 (germline): SGHTA, FQGTGA. The CDR3 has 15 residues. Trimming cost V 1 base and J 7 bases, with 16 bases left between them. The CDR3 DNA reads TGTGCCAGCAGCTTAATGTCCGGGGTTGATGATGAAGCTTTCTTT. Translation gives CASSLMSGVDDEAFF. Full variable domain (outside the CDR3, taken from reference TRBV7-3 and TRBJ1-1): GAGVSQTPSNKVTEKGKYVELRCDPISGHTALYWYRQSLGQGPEFLIYFQGTGAADDSGLPNDRFFAVRPEGSVSTLKIQRTERGDSAVYLCASSLMSGVDDEAFFGQGTRLTVV.

The chain is built from TRBV18 and TRBJ2-5, with 12 bases matching TRBD1. Germline V lookup: CDR1 KGHSH, CDR2 LQKENI. The CDR3 is 15 residues long. After removal of 7 bases from V and 5 bases from J, the junction contained 8 bases not matched to a gene. CDR3 sequence reads: CASYGDRGLLETQYF. The CDR3 coding sequence is TGTGCCAGCTACGGGGACAGGGGGCTTCTGGAGACCCAGTACTTC.

J is TRBJ2-7 and V is TRBV7-8; 7 bases fit TRBD2. Germline V gives CDR1 SGHVS, CDR2 FQNEAQ. Trimming at V came to 1 base and at J to 9 bases, leaving 9 bases not matched to a gene. The CDR3 extends over 14 amino acids. The CDR3 protein is CASSLGQAGNVQYF. The CDR3 coding sequence is TGTGCCAGCAGCTTAGGGCAAGCGGGAAATGTGCAGTACTTC.

CDR3: CASSSQGGGGSHTDTQYF. The CDR3 region has the DNA TGTGCCAGCAGTTCCCAAGGAGGTGGTGGGAGCCACACAGATACGCAGTATTTT. J is TRBJ2-3 and V is TRBV2, with a weak D call TRBD2 (5 bases). Trimming pared 5 bases from V and 2 bases from J, leaving 23 bases between. The CDR3 has 18 amino acids. Germline CDR1 and CDR2: SNHLY and FYNNEI.